The T cell receptor (beta chain) under discussion was sequenced for a study of identifying expanded T cells in peripheral blood. Healthy donors had no documented immune events, such as infections, while sampled. The CDR3 extends over 16 amino acids. Measured with immunoSEQ multiplex PCR; TCRdb has only the in-frame clones, and not every one. Here the sample spans about 78,000 clones, 85% to 90% being singletons. This chain links TRBV12-2 with TRBJ2-7; the DNA was not used to check the table's D call, TRBD2. TRBV12-2 is shown as a pseudogene. The TCR comes from a person aged 18 to 70 in good health. The sequencing sample was made of blood. The CDR3 protein is CASRLGSLSFPYEQYF. For the CDR3, the DNA is TGTGCAAGTCGCTTAGGGAGCCTTAGTTTTCCCTACGAGCAGTACTTC.